This TCR beta chain came from a study of blood T cell repertoires in COVID-19. Study as a whole: The origin of the acute and convalescent COVID-19 samples was the United States, Italy and Spain. Sources were T cells, B-cell-depleted T cells, or PBMCs; the material itself was cDNA or gDNA.

The germline CDR1 and CDR2 sequences are SGHKS and YYEKEE (reference sequence). This CDR3 comprises 15 residues. V was clipped by 0 bases and J by 4 bases, with 13 bases between them. Authors' data handling: By means of reference gene primer amplification, nucleated cell counts were estimated. Clones were read by immunoSEQ multiplex PCR, and TCRdb kept only the in-frame ones, dropping some. The V and J calls and clone size are taken from that table; D and trimming were inferred from the DNA. This sample has 200,000 to 250,000 clones, with 92% found just once. The sample consisted of peripheral blood. V is TRBV5-5 and J is TRBJ1-1; D might be TRBD1 (5 bases). The TCR originated in a man younger than 40 with acute or convalescent COVID-19. CDR3 sequence reads: CASSLDWSGGTEAFF. DNA of the CDR3: TGTGCCAGCAGCTTGGATTGGAGCGGGGGCACTGAAGCTTTCTTT.